This entry lists 17 T cell receptor beta chains sequenced from one sample in a study of blood T cells in healthy people across ages. Combining a sample-barcoded 5' primer with a J-beta primer mix, a second PCR ran for about 7 to 11 cycles. TCRdb recomputed calls from the 5' RACE reads with MiXCR, one row per CDR3 protein. The sample yields 1.5 million to 1.8 million distinct CDR3 sequences, under 55% seen once. Sequencing was performed on blood. The receptors come from a woman between 18 and 30 years old in good health.

This clonotype was observed many times. The rearrangement joins TRBV4-3 to TRBJ2-3; D call uncertain. This CDR3 region has 15 residues. Trimming stripped 0 bases from V and 2 bases from J, with 9 bases between. Germline V gene sequence: CDR1 LGHNA, CDR2 YSLEER. The CDR3 nucleotides are TGCGCCAGCAGCCAAGATGTAGACTCCACAGATACGCAGTATTTT. Translated, it gives CASSQDVDSTDTQYF.

To note about this clonotype: An end of the junction differs from the germline gene, which may be a read error. The V gene is TRBV4-3, the J gene TRBJ2-7, with 10 bases fitting TRBD1. Germline V gene lookup returns CDR1 LGHNA and CDR2 YSLEER. This CDR3 contains 14 residues. The CDR3 loop is CASSQGQGSCEQYF. The CDR3 region has the DNA TGCGCCAGCAGCCAGGGACAGGGGTCCTGCGAGCAGTACTTC.

The rearrangement joins TRBV6-1 to TRBJ1-2; a weak D match, TRBD1 (5 bases). CDR1 is MNHNS and CDR2 is SASEGT in the germline V gene. The CDR3 length is 16 residues. V was clipped by 1 base and J by 1 base, with 13 bases between them. Here the CDR3 DNA reads TGTGCCAGCAGTGAAGACCGGGGGACGAATAACTATGGCTACACCTTC. It is translated as CASSEDRGTNNYGYTF.

This clonotype appeared once. The CDR3 region has the DNA TGCAGTGCCCTGACAGCGGGAGAAGGAGAGACCCAGTACTTC. Amino acid sequence: CSALTAGEGETQYF. The chain has TRBV20-1 and TRBJ2-5, with 8 bases identical to TRBD2. This CDR3 comprises 14 residues. The V gene end was trimmed by 6 bases and the J gene end by 4 bases; junction bases not matched to a gene: 10. Germline values: CDR1 DFQATT, CDR2 SNEGSKA (reference sequence).

V gene TRBV20-1 combines with J gene TRBJ2-1; D is perhaps TRBD2 (7 bases). The CDR3 covers 15 residues. With 1 base removed from V and 6 bases from J, the gap between germline ends came to 16 bases. CDR1 is DFQATT and CDR2 is SNEGSKA in the germline V gene (reference sequence). This CDR3 reads CSARVSGGGGNEQFF. In nucleotides, the CDR3 is TGCAGTGCTAGAGTCTCGGGGGGCGGGGGCAATGAGCAGTTCTTC.

The chain recombines TRBV6-6 with TRBJ1-1; weak D call: TRBD1 (5 bases). Germline loops: CDR1 MNHNY, CDR2 SVGAGI (reference sequence). This CDR3 has 14 residues. Trimming pared 5 bases from V and 6 bases from J, leaving 16 bases between. The CDR3 here is CASSDGGDLPEAFF. CDR3 in DNA: TGTGCCAGCAGTGATGGAGGGGATCTGCCTGAAGCTTTCTTT.

This chain uses TRBV25-1 with TRBJ2-4, with TRBD2 matching over 7 bases. J gave up 0 bases and V 5 bases, and 10 bases lay outside the gene matches. Per germline, CDR1 MGHDK and CDR2 SYGVNS. CDR3 length: 17 residues. The CDR3 DNA reads as TGTGCCAGCAGTCGGGAGGAGGGTACAATAGCCAAAAACATTCAGTACTTC. It translates to CASSREEGTIAKNIQYF.

The rearrangement joins TRBV15 to TRBJ2-1; TRBD2 agrees at 14 bases. CDR1 and CDR2 from the germline V gene are LNHNV and YYDKDF (reference sequence). The CDR3 length is 17 residues. After removal of 0 bases from V and 6 bases from J, the junction contained 4 bases not matched to a gene. The CDR3 loop reads CATSRDIGTSGSNEQFF. The CDR3 coding sequence is TGTGCCACCAGCAGAGATATAGGGACTAGCGGGAGCAATGAGCAGTTCTTC.

This clonotype showed up just once. The chain carries TRBV27 and TRBJ1-1; D might be TRBD1 (5 bases). CDR3 length equals 14 residues. CDR1 is MNHEY, CDR2 SMNVEV, per germline (reference sequence). Trimming left V 3 bases short and J 6 bases short, with 14 bases between. Here the CDR3 reads CASSFGGVSAEAFF. The CDR3 DNA is TGTGCCAGCAGTTTCGGGGGGGTCTCGGCTGAAGCTTTCTTT.

This clonotype was observed a handful of times. The CDR3 DNA sequence: TGCAGTGCTAAACGGGACGTTTACAATGAGCAGTTCTTC. Translation gives CSAKRDVYNEQFF. The V gene is TRBV20-1, the J gene TRBJ2-1; D may be TRBD1 or TRBD2 (5 bases each). The ends were cut back, 4 bases at V and 4 bases at J, with 11 bases in the middle. Germline V lookup: CDR1 DFQATT, CDR2 SNEGSKA (reference sequence). This CDR3 contains 13 residues.

This clonotype was observed a few times. J is TRBJ1-1 and V is TRBV7-3, with a weak D call TRBD1 (6 bases). Germline V gene data show CDR1 as SGHTA and CDR2 as FQGTGA. This CDR3 has 14 amino acids. The V and J ends lost 5 bases and 3 bases respectively, with 13 bases between them. DNA of the CDR3: TGTGCCAGCAGCCCCGGGGGGCCGTACACTGAAGCTTTCTTT. This encodes CASSPGGPYTEAFF.

This clonotype was seen more than once but under ten times. The chain employs TRBV9 and TRBJ2-1, with D possibly being TRBD2 (5 bases). The J call may be incorrect, as the DNA end agrees better with TRBJ2-7. This CDR3 has 11 amino acids. Germline-derived CDR1 and CDR2 are SGDLS and YYNGEE. DNA for the CDR3: TGTGCCAGCGGACTTTACAATGAGCAGTACTTC. Its translation is CASGLYNEQYF.

This chain connects TRBV2 to TRBJ2-1, with TRBD1 matching 7 bases. The J segment lost 9 bases and the V segment lost 5 bases, leaving 7 bases of the junction unmatched. The CDR3 is 13 amino acids. Germline CDR1 reads SNHLY; CDR2 reads FYNNEI. CDR3 protein: CASSPGQSSEQFF. As DNA, the CDR3 is TGTGCCAGCAGTCCGGGACAGAGCAGTGAGCAGTTCTTC. Complete variable domain (other parts from reference TRBV2 and TRBJ2-1): EPEVTQTPSHQVTQMGQEVILRCVPISNHLYFYWYRQILGQKVEFLVSFYNNEISEKSEIFDDQFSVERPDGSNFTLKIRSTKLEDSAMYFCASSPGQSSEQFFGPGTRLTVL.

This clonotype was seen only a few times. The CDR3 region has the DNA TGTGCCATCAGTGCCGAACTCAGGGACATTCAAGAGACCCAGTACTTC. It specifies CAISAELRDIQETQYF. The J gene is TRBJ2-5, the V gene TRBV10-3; D possibly corresponds to TRBD1 (6 bases). The V gene's germline CDR1 is ENHRY and CDR2 SYGVKD. Trimming left V 4 bases short and J 2 bases short, with 17 bases between. This CDR3 has 16 residues.

V and J are TRBV7-2 and TRBJ1-2; D perhaps matches TRBD1 (5 bases). CDR3 length: 17 amino acids. Germline lookup yields CDR1 SGHTA and CDR2 FQGNSA. Deletions cut 2 bases from V and 8 bases from J, with 24 bases between. DNA for the CDR3: TGTGCCAGCAGCTTAAGTAGGGGCCGCGGGGTAGGAGGCGGCTACACCTTC. This sequence encodes CASSLSRGRGVGGGYTF.

The chain employs TRBV20-1 and TRBJ2-2; D possibly corresponds to TRBD2 (6 bases). V was cut by 4 bases and J by 0 bases, with 9 bases left in between. The CDR3 totals 14 residues. Per germline, CDR1 DFQATT and CDR2 SNEGSKA (reference sequence). The CDR3: CSATSVANTGELFF. The CDR3 coding sequence is TGCAGTGCTACTAGCGTGGCGAACACCGGGGAGCTGTTTTTT.

The chain couples TRBV20-1 to TRBJ2-3; 11 nucleotides agree with TRBD2. The CDR3 contains 17 residues. The J segment lost 2 bases and the V segment lost 0 bases, leaving 7 bases of the junction unmatched. The germline V gene has CDR1 DFQATT and CDR2 SNEGSKA (reference sequence). In DNA form, the CDR3 reads TGCAGTGCTAGAGAAACTAGCGGGGGTCCTCTCACAGATACGCAGTATTTT. Translating it yields CSARETSGGPLTDTQYF.